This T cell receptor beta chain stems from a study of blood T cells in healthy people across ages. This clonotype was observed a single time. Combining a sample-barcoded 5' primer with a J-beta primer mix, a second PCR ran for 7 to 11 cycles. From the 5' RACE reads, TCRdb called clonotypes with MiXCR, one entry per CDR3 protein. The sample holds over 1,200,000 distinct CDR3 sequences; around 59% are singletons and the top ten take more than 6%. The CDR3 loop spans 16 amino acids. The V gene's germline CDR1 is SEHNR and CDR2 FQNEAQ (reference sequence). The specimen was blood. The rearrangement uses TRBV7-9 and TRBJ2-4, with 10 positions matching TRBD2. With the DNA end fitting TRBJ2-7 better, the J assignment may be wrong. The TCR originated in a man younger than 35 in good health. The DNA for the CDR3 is TGTGCCAGCAGCTCCACTACTAGCGGGGATGTGTACGAGCAGTACTTC. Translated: CASSSTTSGDVYEQYF.